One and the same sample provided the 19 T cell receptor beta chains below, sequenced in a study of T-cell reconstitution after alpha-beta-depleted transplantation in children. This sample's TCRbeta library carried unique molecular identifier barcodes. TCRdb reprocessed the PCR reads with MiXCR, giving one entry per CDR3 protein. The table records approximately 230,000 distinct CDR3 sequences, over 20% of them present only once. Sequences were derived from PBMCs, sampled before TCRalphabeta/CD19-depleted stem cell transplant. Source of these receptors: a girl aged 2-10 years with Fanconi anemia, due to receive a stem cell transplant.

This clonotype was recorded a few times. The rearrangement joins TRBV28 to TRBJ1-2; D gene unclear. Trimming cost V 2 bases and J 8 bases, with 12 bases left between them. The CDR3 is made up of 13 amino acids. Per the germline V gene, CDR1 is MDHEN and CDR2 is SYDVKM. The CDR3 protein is CASSLQDRRGYTF. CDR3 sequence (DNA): TGTGCCAGCAGTTTACAGGACCGGAGAGGCTACACCTTC.

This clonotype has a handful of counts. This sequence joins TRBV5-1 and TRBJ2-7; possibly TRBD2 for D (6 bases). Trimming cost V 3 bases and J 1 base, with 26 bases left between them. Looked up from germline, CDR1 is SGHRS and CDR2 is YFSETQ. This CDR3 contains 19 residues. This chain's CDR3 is CASSYPFGRSPEGSYEQYF. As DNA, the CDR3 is TGCGCCAGCAGCTATCCCTTTGGCAGGTCTCCGGAGGGATCCTACGAGCAGTACTTC.

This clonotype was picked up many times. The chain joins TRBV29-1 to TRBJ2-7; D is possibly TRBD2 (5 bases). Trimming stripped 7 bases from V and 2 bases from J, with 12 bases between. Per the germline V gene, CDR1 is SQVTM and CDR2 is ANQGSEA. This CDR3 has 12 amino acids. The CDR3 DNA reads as TGCAGCGGGCGGGCCGTTACCTACGAGCAGTACTTC. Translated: CSGRAVTYEQYF.

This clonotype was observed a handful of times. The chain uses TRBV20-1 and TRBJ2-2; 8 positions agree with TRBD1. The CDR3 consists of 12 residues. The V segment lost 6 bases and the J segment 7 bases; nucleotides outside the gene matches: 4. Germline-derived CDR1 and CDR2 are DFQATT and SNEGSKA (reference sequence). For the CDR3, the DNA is TGCAGTGCCCAGGGGGCCGACGGGGAGCTGTTTTTT. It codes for CSAQGADGELFF.

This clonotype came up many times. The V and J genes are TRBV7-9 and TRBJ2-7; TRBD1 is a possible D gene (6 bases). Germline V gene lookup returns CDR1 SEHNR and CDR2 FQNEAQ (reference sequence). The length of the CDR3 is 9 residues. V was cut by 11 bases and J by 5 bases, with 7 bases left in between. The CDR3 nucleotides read TGTGCCCGGACAGACGAGCAGTACTTC. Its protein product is CARTDEQYF.

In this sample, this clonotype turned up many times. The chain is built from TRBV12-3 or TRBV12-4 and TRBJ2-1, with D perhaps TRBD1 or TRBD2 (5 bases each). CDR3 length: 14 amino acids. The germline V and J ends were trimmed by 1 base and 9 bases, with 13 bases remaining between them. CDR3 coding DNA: TGTGCCAGCAGTTTAGTCCATGCGAGGGGTGAGCAGTTCTTC. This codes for CASSLVHARGEQFF.

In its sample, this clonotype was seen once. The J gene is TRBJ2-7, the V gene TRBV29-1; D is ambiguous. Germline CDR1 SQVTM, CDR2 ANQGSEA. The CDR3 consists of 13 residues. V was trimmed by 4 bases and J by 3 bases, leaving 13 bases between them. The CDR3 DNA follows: TGCAGCGTTGGGTTCTCTGGCGGCTACGAGCAGTACTTC. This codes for CSVGFSGGYEQYF.

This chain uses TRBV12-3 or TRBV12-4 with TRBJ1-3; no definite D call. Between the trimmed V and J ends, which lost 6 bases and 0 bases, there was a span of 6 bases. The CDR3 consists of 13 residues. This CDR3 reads CASSQNSGNTIYF. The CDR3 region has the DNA TGTGCCAGCAGCCAAAACTCTGGAAACACCATATATTTT.

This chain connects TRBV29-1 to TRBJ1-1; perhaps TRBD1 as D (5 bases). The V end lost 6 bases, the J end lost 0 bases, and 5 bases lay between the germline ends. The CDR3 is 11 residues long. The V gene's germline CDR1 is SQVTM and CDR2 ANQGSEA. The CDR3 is CSVQVNTEAFF. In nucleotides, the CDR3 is TGCAGCGTACAGGTGAACACTGAAGCTTTCTTT.

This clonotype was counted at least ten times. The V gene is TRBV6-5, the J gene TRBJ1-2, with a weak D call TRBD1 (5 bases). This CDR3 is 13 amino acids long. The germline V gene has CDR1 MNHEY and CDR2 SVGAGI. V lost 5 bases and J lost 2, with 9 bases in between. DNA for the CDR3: TGTGCCAGCAGTCTGGGACTGAACTATGGCTACACCTTC. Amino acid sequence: CASSLGLNYGYTF.

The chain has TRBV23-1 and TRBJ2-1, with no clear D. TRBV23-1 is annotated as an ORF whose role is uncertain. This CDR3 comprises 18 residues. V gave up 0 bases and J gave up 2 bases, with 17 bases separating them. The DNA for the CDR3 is TGCGCCAGCAGTCAATCCACACGGGTCAAACTTGCCTACAATGAGCAGTTCTTC. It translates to CASSQSTRVKLAYNEQFF.

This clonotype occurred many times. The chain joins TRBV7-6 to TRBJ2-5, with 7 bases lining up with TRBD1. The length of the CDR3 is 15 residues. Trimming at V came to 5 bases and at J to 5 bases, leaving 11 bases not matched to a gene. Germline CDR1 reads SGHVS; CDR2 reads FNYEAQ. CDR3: CASSVGIRQGETQYF. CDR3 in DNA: TGTGCCAGCAGCGTAGGGATTAGACAGGGTGAGACCCAGTACTTC.

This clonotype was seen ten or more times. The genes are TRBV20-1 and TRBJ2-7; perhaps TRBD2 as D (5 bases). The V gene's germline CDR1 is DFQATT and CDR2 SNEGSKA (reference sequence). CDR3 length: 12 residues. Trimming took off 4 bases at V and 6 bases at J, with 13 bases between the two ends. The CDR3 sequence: CSATGNPVEQYF. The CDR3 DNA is TGCAGTGCTACCGGGAACCCCGTCGAGCAGTACTTC.

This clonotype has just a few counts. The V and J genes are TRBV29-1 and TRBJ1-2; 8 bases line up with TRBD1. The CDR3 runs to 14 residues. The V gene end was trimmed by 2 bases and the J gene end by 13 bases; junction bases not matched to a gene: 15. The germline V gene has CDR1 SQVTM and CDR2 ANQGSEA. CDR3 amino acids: CSVERQGQVTRGTF. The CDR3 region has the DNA TGCAGCGTTGAACGCCAGGGACAGGTGACGCGAGGCACCTTC.

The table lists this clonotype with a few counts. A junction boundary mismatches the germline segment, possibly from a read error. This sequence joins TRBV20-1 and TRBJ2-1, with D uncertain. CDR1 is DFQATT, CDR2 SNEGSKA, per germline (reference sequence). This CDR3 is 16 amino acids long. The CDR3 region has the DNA TGCTGTGCTAGTAGCACAGAGTCCGTTGCCTACAATGAGCAGTTCTTC. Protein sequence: CCASSTESVAYNEQFF.

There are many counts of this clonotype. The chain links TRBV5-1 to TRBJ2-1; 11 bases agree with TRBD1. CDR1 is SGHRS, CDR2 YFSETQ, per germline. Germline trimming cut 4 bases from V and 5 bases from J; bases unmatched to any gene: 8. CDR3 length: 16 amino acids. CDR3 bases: TGCGCCAGCAGCGCCTACCCGGGACAGGGGGACAATGAGCAGTTCTTC. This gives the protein CASSAYPGQGDNEQFF.

This chain's CDR3 is CSARDGGGTSYEQYF. CDR3 nucleotide sequence: TGCAGTGCTAGAGATGGCGGGGGGACCTCCTACGAGCAGTACTTC. The chain combines TRBV20-1 with TRBJ2-7; the match to TRBD2 covers 8 bases. This CDR3 contains 15 residues. The ends lost 0 bases at V and 0 bases at J; junction bases unmatched: 4. CDR1 is DFQATT, CDR2 SNEGSKA, per germline (reference sequence).

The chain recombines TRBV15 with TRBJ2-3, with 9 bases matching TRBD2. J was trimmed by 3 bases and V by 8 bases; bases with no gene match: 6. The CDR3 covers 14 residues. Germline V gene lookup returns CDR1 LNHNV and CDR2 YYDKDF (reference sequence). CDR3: CATLRGGRTDTQYF. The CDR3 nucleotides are TGTGCCACCTTGCGGGGGGGCAGGACAGATACGCAGTATTTT. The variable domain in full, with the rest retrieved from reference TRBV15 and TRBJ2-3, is DAMVIQNPRYQVTQFGKPVTLSCSQTLNHNVMYWYQQKSSQAPKLLFHYYDKDFNNEADTPDNFQSRRPNTSFCFLDIRSPGLGDTAMYLCATLRGGRTDTQYFGPGTRLTVL.

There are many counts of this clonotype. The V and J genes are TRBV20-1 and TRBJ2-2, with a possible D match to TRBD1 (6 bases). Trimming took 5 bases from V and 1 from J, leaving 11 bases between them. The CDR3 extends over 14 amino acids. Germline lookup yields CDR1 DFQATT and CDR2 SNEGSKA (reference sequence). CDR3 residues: CSAEGQRNTGELFF. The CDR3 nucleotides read TGCAGTGCTGAGGGACAACGGAACACCGGGGAGCTGTTTTTT.